The 18 T cell receptor beta chains reported below all come from one sample, sequenced in a study of CD8+CD57+ T cells in acquired aplastic anemia. All patients picked for sequencing had shown, by flow cytometry, an expansion of CD8+CD57+ cells. TCR beta VDJ and CDR3 profiles were obtained from a genomic DNA template. TCRdb re-analysed the reads in MiXCR, keeping a single row per CDR3 protein. Of 150,000 to 200,000 distinct CDR3 sequences listed, roughly 43% are singletons. The sample was sorted CD4+, CD8+, or CD8+CD57+ T cells (not recorded which) from PBMCs. The receptors derive from a human donor with aplastic anemia.

This rearrangement joins TRBV24-1 to TRBJ2-5; possibly TRBD2 for D (5 bases). The CDR3 sequence is 11 residues long. Trimming cost V 9 bases and J 7 bases, with 11 bases left between them. The V gene's germline CDR1 is KGHDR and CDR2 SFDVKD. CDR3 nucleotide sequence: TGTGCCACCGGGAGCGCCTCGACCCAGTACTTC. Protein sequence: CATGSASTQYF.

The count of this clonotype is one. The CDR3 ends on some other residue instead of the conserved phenylalanine or tryptophan, so this is likely a read error. The chain combines TRBV24-1 with TRBJ1-2; maybe TRBD1 (6 bases). The CDR3 spans 12 residues. Germline-derived CDR1 and CDR2 are KGHDR and SFDVKD. Trimming left V 10 bases short and J 5 bases short, with 13 bases between. CDR3 sequence reads: CATQGTDYGYTS. CDR3 coding DNA: TGTGCCACTCAGGGGACGGATTATGGCTACACCTCC.

For this clonotype: A much bigger clone sits one base away, suggesting this may be a read error. The gene calls are TRBV12-3 or TRBV12-4 and TRBJ1-1; no reliable D call. V shed 5 bases and J shed 1 base, with 11 bases lying between them. The CDR3 totals 14 residues. The CDR3 nucleotides are TGTGCCAGCAGTACCGGGGTCAGGAACACTGAAGCTTTCTTT. This sequence encodes CASSTGVRNTEAFF.

The chain links TRBV10-3 to TRBJ2-7; TRBD1 matches at 9 bases. The germline gives CDR1 ENHRY, CDR2 SYGVKD. V dropped 3 bases and J dropped 6; count of bases not matched to a gene: 9. There are 15 residues in the CDR3. This chain's CDR3 is CAISERGQGVGEQYF. DNA of the CDR3: TGTGCCATCAGTGAACGGGGACAGGGCGTGGGCGAGCAGTACTTC.

The CDR3 region has the DNA TGTGCCAGCAGCCTTCCCGGGAGAGAGCAGTACTTC. Translating gives CASSLPGREQYF. The V and J genes are TRBV7-6 and TRBJ2-7, with TRBD2 as a possible D gene (6 bases). CDR3 length: 12 amino acids. Germline CDR1 and CDR2: SGHVS and FNYEAQ. V lost 5 bases and J lost 7, with 12 bases in between.

This clonotype came up many times. V usage is TRBV12-3 or TRBV12-4 and J usage is TRBJ2-1, with a possible D match to TRBD2 (5 bases). There are 11 residues in the CDR3. With 8 bases removed from V and 9 bases from J, the gap between germline ends came to 11 bases. CDR3 sequence reads: CASGLSFEQFF. DNA for the CDR3: TGTGCCAGCGGACTTAGCTTTGAGCAGTTCTTC.

On this clonotype itself: This sequence may be a read error, since a much larger clone differs from it by one base. The rearrangement uses TRBV20-1 and TRBJ1-4; D may be TRBD1 (5 bases). Germline V gene data show CDR1 as DFQATT and CDR2 as SNEGSKA (reference sequence). The CDR3 has 13 amino acids. This CDR3 is CRAPGGSNEKLFF. CDR3 sequence (DNA): TGCCGTGCCCCGGGGGGGTCTAATGAAAAACTGTTTTTT.

Regarding this clonotype: Just one base apart from a much larger clone, this may be a read error. The chain uses TRBV4-2 and TRBJ2-2; 8 bases are shared with TRBD2. The CDR3 contains 17 residues. Germline assignment: CDR1 LGHNA and CDR2 YNFKEQ. CDR3 in amino acids: CASSREGTGGNTEELFF. CDR3 sequence (DNA): TGTGCCAGCAGCCGGGAAGGGACGGGGGGGAACACCGAGGAGCTGTTTTTT.

V and J are TRBV10-3 and TRBJ1-1, with D possibly being TRBD1 (5 bases). CDR3 length equals 16 residues. V was pared by 2 bases and J by 2 bases, with 15 bases between. CDR1 is ENHRY, CDR2 SYGVKD, per germline. CDR3 amino acids: CAISETGTHPNTEAFF. CDR3 in DNA: TGTGCCATCAGTGAGACAGGTACCCACCCTAACACTGAAGCTTTCTTT.

This clonotype was found a few times. The rearrangement uses TRBV14 and TRBJ1-3; no reliable D call. The germline V gene has CDR1 SGHDN and CDR2 FVKESK. V gave up 4 bases and J gave up 2 bases, with 15 bases separating them. The CDR3 contains 16 residues. The CDR3 protein is CASSPAGLRTGNTIYF. CDR3 nucleotide sequence: TGTGCCAGCAGCCCGGCTGGGTTAAGGACTGGAAACACCATATATTTT. Full variable domain (remainder filled in from reference TRBV14 and TRBJ1-3): EAGVTQFPSHSVIEKGQTVTLRCDPISGHDNLYWYRRVMGKEIKFLLHFVKESKQDESGMPNNRFLAERTGGTYSTLKVQPAELEDSGVYFCASSPAGLRTGNTIYFGEGSWLTVV.

This clonotype was seen at least ten times. DNA of the CDR3: TGCAGTGCCAGGGACAGGGACCTCCTTAGCAATCAGCCCCAGCATTTT. It yields the protein CSARDRDLLSNQPQHF. The chain is built from TRBV20-1 and TRBJ1-5; 9 bases are a match to TRBD1. Germline V gene sequence: CDR1 DFQATT, CDR2 SNEGSKA (reference sequence). The CDR3 loop spans 16 amino acids. Trimming cost V 6 bases and J 0 bases; bases outside gene matches: 9.

The V gene is TRBV29-1, the J gene TRBJ2-7, with unresolved D. This CDR3 is built from 11 residues. The germline V and J ends were trimmed by 5 bases and 3 bases, with 8 bases remaining between them. Germline V gives CDR1 SQVTM, CDR2 ANQGSEA. The CDR3 spells CSVTQYYEQYF. Written as DNA, the CDR3 is TGCAGCGTTACACAGTACTACGAGCAGTACTTC.

This clonotype was recorded at least ten times. The J gene is TRBJ1-3, the V gene TRBV6-1, with D maybe TRBD1 (5 bases). CDR3 length equals 13 residues. Germline V gene data show CDR1 as MNHNS and CDR2 as SASEGT. The V end lost 4 bases, the J end lost 7 bases, and 11 bases lay between the germline ends. The CDR3: CASSVPPGNTIYF. In DNA form, the CDR3 reads TGTGCCAGCAGTGTCCCCCCAGGGAACACCATATATTTT.

This chain joins TRBV7-4 and TRBJ1-5, with D uncertain. The CDR3 has 14 amino acids. Trimming took off 2 bases at V and 0 bases at J, with 5 bases between the two ends. Per germline, CDR1 SGHVT and CDR2 SQSDAQ. Here the CDR3 reads CASSLPHSNQPQHF. CDR3 in DNA: TGTGCCAGCAGCTTACCCCATAGCAATCAGCCCCAGCATTTT.

The chain is built from TRBV20-1 and TRBJ1-6; 7 bases align to TRBD1. Looked up from germline, CDR1 is DFQATT and CDR2 is SNEGSKA (reference sequence). The CDR3 loop spans 14 amino acids. J was trimmed by 6 bases and V by 2 bases; bases with no gene match: 4. The CDR3 loop is CSARKAGGNSPLHF. DNA of the CDR3: TGCAGTGCTAGAAAGGCAGGGGGTAATTCACCCCTCCACTTT.

J is TRBJ2-2 and V is TRBV7-6; TRBD1 is a possible D gene (6 bases). This CDR3 contains 16 residues. Trimming took 5 bases from V and 3 from J, leaving 16 bases between them. Germline loops: CDR1 SGHVS, CDR2 FNYEAQ. Here the CDR3 reads CASSVGGGRDTGELFF. CDR3 nucleotide sequence: TGTGCCAGCAGCGTGGGTGGGGGCAGGGACACCGGGGAGCTGTTTTTT.

This sequence joins TRBV2 and TRBJ2-7, with 8 bases aligning to TRBD1. This CDR3 is 14 amino acids long. The germline CDR1 and CDR2 sequences are SNHLY and FYNNEI. V was pared by 4 bases and J by 7 bases, with 9 bases of the junction left unmatched. Here the CDR3 DNA reads TGTGCCAGCAGTGCCCGGGACAGGAGGGGGGAGCAGTACTTC. Its protein is CASSARDRRGEQYF.

This clonotype was recorded many times. The gene calls are TRBV5-1 and TRBJ2-3; 8 positions agree with TRBD1. This CDR3 spans 17 amino acids. V trimming: 4 bases; J trimming: 4 bases; junction bases outside the gene matches: 14. Per the germline V gene, CDR1 is SGHRS and CDR2 is YFSETQ. The CDR3 DNA follows: TGCGCCAGCAGCCCCCGGGCCCAGGGGGCGGTGGCAGATACGCAGTATTTT. It yields the protein CASSPRAQGAVADTQYF.